This T cell receptor beta chain was sequenced in a study of T-cell reconstitution after alpha-beta-depleted transplantation in children listed by TCRdb under 2016. Regarding the complete study: Using TCR repertoire profiling, the study quantitatively followed how T-cell immune reconstitution unfolded in children after TCRalphabeta/CD19-depleted allogeneic hematopoietic cell transplantation. General conclusions and limits of the study: In some patients, high TCRbeta diversity at day 60 was attributed to recipient T cells and intrathymic progenitors that had survived conditioning. The apparently early recovery of alphabetaT-cell counts about two months after transplant reportedly depended on only several hundred rapidly expanded clones that came from non-depleted graft cells. Over the following months the frequencies of hyperexpanded clones went down, and after one year T-cell counts and TCRbeta diversity were mostly credited to newly produced T cells.

The germline V gene sets CDR1 to MGHDK and CDR2 to SYGVNS. Including the terminal cysteine and phenylalanine, the CDR3 comprises 14 residues. Of the read, only the CDR3 DNA is kept; its 42 bases are in frame from base 1. V and J are truncated by 5 bases and 7 bases respectively, leaving an intervening sequence of 15 bases. Receptors were amplified or captured by PCR. TCRdb names Illumina HiSeq 2500 as the instrument used. TCR libraries were prepared with molecular barcoding, using unique molecular identifiers to normalize TCRbeta repertoire quantification. The raw public reads went through TCRdb reprocessing: fastp at Q25, MiXCR clone calling, in-frame beta chains kept. Duplicate CDR3 protein sequences are folded into a single record with the most common DNA and genes. The sample table contains 700,000 or so distinct CDR3 sequences; only one count was recorded for about an eighth of them. Around 0.79% of the sample is taken by the ten largest.

The treatment or condition label, read with the paper, signifies: allogeneic hematopoietic cell transplantation with graft depleted of TCRalphabeta T cells and CD19 B cells. Transplant recipients were children who received TCRalphabeta/CD19-depleted allogeneic hematopoietic cell grafts. This clonotype was counted many times. The antigen it recognizes is unknown. Base qualities are not provided; no much larger clone lies one nucleotide away. The receptor was derived from a girl aged 2 to 9 with congenital amegakaryocytic thrombocytopenia, due to receive a stem cell transplant. Sample: PBMCs, taken before TCRalphabeta/CD19-depleted stem cell transplant. This sequence uses TRBV25-1 and TRBJ2-1; a tentative D match to TRBD1 spans 5 bases. The sequenced DNA is TGTGCCAGCAGTCCGATACTCCAGGGAAATGAGCAGTTCTTC. Its amino acids are CASSPILQGNEQFF.